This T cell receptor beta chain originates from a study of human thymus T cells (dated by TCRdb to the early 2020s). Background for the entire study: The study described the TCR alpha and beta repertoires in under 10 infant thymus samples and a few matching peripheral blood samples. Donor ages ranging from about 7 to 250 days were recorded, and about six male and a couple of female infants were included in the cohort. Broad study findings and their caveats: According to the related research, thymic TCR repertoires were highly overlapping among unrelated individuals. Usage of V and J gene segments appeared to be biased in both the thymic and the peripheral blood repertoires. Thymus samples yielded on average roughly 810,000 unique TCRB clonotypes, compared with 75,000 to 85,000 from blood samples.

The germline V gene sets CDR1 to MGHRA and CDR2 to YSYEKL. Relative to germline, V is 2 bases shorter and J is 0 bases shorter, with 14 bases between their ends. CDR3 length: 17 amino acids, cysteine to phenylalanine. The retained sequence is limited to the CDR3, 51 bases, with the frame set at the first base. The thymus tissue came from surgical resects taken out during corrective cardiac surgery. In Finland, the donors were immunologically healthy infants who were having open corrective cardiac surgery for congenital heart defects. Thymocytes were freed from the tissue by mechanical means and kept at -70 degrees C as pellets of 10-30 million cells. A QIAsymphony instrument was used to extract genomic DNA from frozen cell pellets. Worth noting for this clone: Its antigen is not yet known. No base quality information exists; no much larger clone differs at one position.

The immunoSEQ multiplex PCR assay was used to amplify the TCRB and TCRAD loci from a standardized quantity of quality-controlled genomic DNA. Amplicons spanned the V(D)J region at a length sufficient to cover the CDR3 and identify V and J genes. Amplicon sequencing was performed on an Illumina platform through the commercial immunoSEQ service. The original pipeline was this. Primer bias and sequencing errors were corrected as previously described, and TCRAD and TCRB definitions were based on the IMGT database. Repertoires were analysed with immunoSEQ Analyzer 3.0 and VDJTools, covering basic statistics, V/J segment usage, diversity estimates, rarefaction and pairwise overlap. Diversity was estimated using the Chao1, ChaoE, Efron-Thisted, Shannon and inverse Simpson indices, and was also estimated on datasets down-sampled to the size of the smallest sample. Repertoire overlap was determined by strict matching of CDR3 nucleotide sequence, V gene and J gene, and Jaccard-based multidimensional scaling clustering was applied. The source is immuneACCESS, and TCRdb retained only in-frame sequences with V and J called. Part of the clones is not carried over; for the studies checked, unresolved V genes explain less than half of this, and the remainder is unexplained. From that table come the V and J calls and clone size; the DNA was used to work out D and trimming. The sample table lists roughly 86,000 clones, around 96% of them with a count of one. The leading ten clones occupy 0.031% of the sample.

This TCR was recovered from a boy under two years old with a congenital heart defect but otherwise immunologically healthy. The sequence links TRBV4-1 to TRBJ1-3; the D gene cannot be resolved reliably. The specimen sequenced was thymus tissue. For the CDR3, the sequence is CASSQFPKSPSGNTIYF. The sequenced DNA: TGCGCCAGCAGCCAATTCCCCAAAAGCCCCTCTGGAAACACCATATATTTT.